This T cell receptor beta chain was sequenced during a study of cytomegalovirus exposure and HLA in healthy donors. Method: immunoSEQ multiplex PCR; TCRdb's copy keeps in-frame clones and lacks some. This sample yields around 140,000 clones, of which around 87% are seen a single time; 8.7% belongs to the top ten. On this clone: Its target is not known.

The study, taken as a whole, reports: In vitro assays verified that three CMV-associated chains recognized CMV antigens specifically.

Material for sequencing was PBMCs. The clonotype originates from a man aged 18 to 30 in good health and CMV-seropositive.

DNA of the CDR3: TGCGCCAGCAGCTTGGGGGGAGGCTTAGGTTATGAGCAGTTCTTC. Translated: CASSLGGGLGYEQFF. The rearrangement joins TRBV5-1 to TRBJ2-1; the D gene is possibly TRBD2 (6 bases). The CDR3 spans 15 residues. Trimming removed 0 bases at V and 8 bases at J, with 15 bases between. CDR1 and CDR2 (germline): SGHRS, YFSETQ.